This TCR beta chain was documented in a study of blood T cell repertoires in COVID-19. Background on the study: Donors in the United States, Italy and Spain gave samples during acute or convalescent COVID-19. In each case, the material was cDNA or gDNA derived from T cells, B-cell-depleted T cells, or PBMCs.

The V and J ends lost 4 bases and 0 bases respectively, with 14 bases between them. The CDR3 is 15 amino acids. Germline V gene lookup returns CDR1 SGHRS and CDR2 YFSETQ. In the source study's methods: For nucleated cells, counts were estimated from reference gene primer amplification. Here immunoSEQ multiplex PCR was the method, and the copy in TCRdb shows in-frame clones only, minus some. D and trimming were read from the DNA, whereas the V and J calls and clone size are those reported in that table. Of some 200,000 clones listed, approximately 90% are singletons. This TCR derives from a man older than 75 with acute or convalescent COVID-19. This sequence joins TRBV5-1 and TRBJ2-7; D is unclear. The sample consisted of peripheral blood. For the CDR3, the DNA is TGCGCCAGCAGCCCGGAGAAACCCAGCTCCTACGAGCAGTACTTC. It translates to CASSPEKPSSYEQYF. Together with reference TRBV5-1 and TRBJ2-7, the CDR3 gives the full variable domain: KAGVTQTPRYLIKTRGQQVTLSCSPISGHRSVSWYQQTPGQGLQFLFEYFSETQRNKGNFPGRFSGRQFSNSRSEMNVSTLELGDSALYLCASSPEKPSSYEQYFGPGTRLTVT.